What follows are 16 T cell receptor beta chains derived from one specimen sequenced in a study of blood T cell repertoires in COVID-19 (dated by TCRdb to 2020 to 2021). The library came from the immunoSEQ multiplex PCR assay. The source is immuneACCESS, and TCRdb retained only in-frame sequences with V and J called. Part of the clones is not carried over; for the studies checked, unresolved V genes explain less than half of this, and the remainder is unexplained. In this sample the table shows approximately 30,000 clones, roughly 85% of which occur a single time. The ten largest clonotypes hold about 15% of the sample. Sequencing used peripheral blood. These receptors all stem from a human donor in a cohort sampled during active COVID-19.

This chain connects TRBV6-6 to TRBJ2-7; D is unclear. This CDR3 region has 11 residues. The germline gives CDR1 MNHNY, CDR2 SVGAGI (reference sequence). V was pared by 5 bases and J by 4 bases, with 6 bases between. Here the CDR3 reads CASSTAYEQYF. The CDR3 nucleotides read TGTGCCAGCAGTACTGCATACGAGCAGTACTTC.

This chain links TRBV9 with TRBJ2-1; tentatively, D is TRBD1 (6 bases). Germline V gene lookup returns CDR1 SGDLS and CDR2 YYNGEE. The CDR3 covers 16 residues. Trimming removed 4 bases at V and 7 bases at J, with 21 bases between. The CDR3 loop reads CASSTHDRRPTNEQFF. The CDR3 bases are TGTGCCAGCAGCACCCACGACAGGCGCCCGACGAATGAGCAGTTCTTC.

The V gene is TRBV19, the J gene TRBJ1-1; D is perhaps TRBD1 (5 bases). The CDR3 is 14 amino acids. The germline V gene encodes CDR1 LNHDA and CDR2 SQIVND (reference sequence). The germline V and J ends were trimmed by 0 bases and 3 bases, with 8 bases remaining between them. As DNA, the CDR3 is TGTGCCAGTAGTATAGACACCAGGGACACTGAAGCTTTCTTT. Translated, it gives CASSIDTRDTEAFF. Full variable domain (remainder filled in from reference TRBV19 and TRBJ1-1): DGGITQSPKYLFRKEGQNVTLSCEQNLNHDAMYWYRQDPGQGLRLIYYSQIVNDFQKGDIAEGYSVSREKKESFPLTVTSAQKNPTAFYLCASSIDTRDTEAFFGQGTRLTVV.

The rearrangement uses TRBV4-2 and TRBJ1-4; 7 positions agree with TRBD1. The V and J ends lost 3 bases and 0 bases, in that order; junction bases with no gene match: 10. Germline loops: CDR1 LGHNA, CDR2 YNFKEQ. CDR3 length: 18 amino acids. CDR3: CASSQRGRTGPTNEKLFF. The CDR3 DNA is TGTGCCAGCAGCCAGAGGGGAAGGACAGGCCCAACTAATGAAAAACTGTTTTTT.

The J gene is TRBJ2-3, the V gene TRBV5-1; 9 bases are shared with TRBD1. Trimming cost V 3 bases and J 5 bases; bases outside gene matches: 7. Germline CDR1 reads SGHRS; CDR2 reads YFSETQ. The CDR3 length is 15 residues. CDR3 nucleotide sequence: TGCGCCAGCAGCTCCGGGACAGGGCGACAAGATACGCAGTATTTT. This sequence encodes CASSSGTGRQDTQYF.

The chain couples TRBV9 to TRBJ1-2; TRBD1 is a possible D gene (5 bases). The CDR3 has 13 residues. V was pared by 4 bases and J by 7 bases, with 14 bases between. Germline CDR1 SGDLS, CDR2 YYNGEE. The CDR3 protein is CASSSQRRAGYTF. CDR3 DNA sequence: TGTGCCAGCAGCTCACAGCGCAGGGCTGGCTACACCTTC.

CDR3 coding DNA: TGCGCCAGCAGCTTGTTGCGGGGCACAGATACGCAGTATTTT. This gives the protein CASSLLRGTDTQYF. The rearrangement uses TRBV5-1 and TRBJ2-3; weak D call: TRBD2 (5 bases). The V gene's germline CDR1 is SGHRS and CDR2 YFSETQ. CDR3 length: 14 amino acids. V was pared by 1 base and J by 1 base, with 7 bases between.

This chain connects TRBV18 to TRBJ2-3, with D perhaps TRBD1 (6 bases). CDR3 length: 15 amino acids. Deletions cut 5 bases from V and 1 base from J, with 13 bases between. Germline loops: CDR1 KGHSH, CDR2 LQKENI. The CDR3 is CASSTTRTGTDTQYF. Here the CDR3 DNA reads TGTGCCAGCTCAACTACAAGGACAGGCACAGATACGCAGTATTTT.

This chain links TRBV5-4 with TRBJ2-1; D uncertain. This CDR3 has 13 residues. Germline V CDR1 and CDR2: SGHNT, YYREEE (reference sequence). V was pared by 0 bases and J by 6 bases, with 7 bases between. In DNA form, the CDR3 reads TGTGCCAGCAGCTTGGTTATAGCCAATGAGCAGTTCTTC. This gives the protein CASSLVIANEQFF.

The chain employs TRBV6-2 or TRBV6-3 and TRBJ2-3; 12 bases map to TRBD2. The CDR3 is 15 residues long. Per germline, CDR1 MNHEY and CDR2 SVGEGT. Trimming cost V 6 bases and J 4 bases; bases outside gene matches: 5. CDR3 sequence: CASSHASGRADTQYF. The CDR3 region has the DNA TGTGCCAGCAGCCACGCTAGCGGGAGGGCAGATACGCAGTATTTT.

The V call is TRBV28, the J call TRBJ2-3, with 9 bases matching TRBD2. The CDR3 spans 15 residues. Germline values: CDR1 MDHEN, CDR2 SYDVKM. V shed 3 bases and J 4 bases; nucleotides not matched to a gene: 5. The CDR3 protein is CASSFSRGGPDTQYF. Written as DNA, the CDR3 is TGTGCCAGCAGTTTCTCGCGGGGGGGACCAGATACGCAGTATTTT.

The rearrangement links TRBV6-4 to TRBJ1-2; weak D call: TRBD1 (6 bases). The germline CDR1 and CDR2 sequences are MRHNA and SNTAGT. CDR3 length equals 13 residues. V was clipped by 4 bases and J by 8 bases, with 14 bases between them. The DNA for the CDR3 is TGTGCCAGCAGTGGAGGGGGATCCGGCGGCTACACCTTC. Its translation: CASSGGGSGGYTF.

This chain connects TRBV18 to TRBJ2-1, with D maybe TRBD2 (6 bases). CDR3 length: 15 residues. Germline V gene data show CDR1 as KGHSH and CDR2 as LQKENI. Trimming cost V 3 bases and J 0 bases, with 9 bases left between them. DNA of the CDR3: TGTGCCAGCTCACCCTTCGGGGGCTCCTACAATGAGCAGTTCTTC. Amino acids: CASSPFGGSYNEQFF.

The chain employs TRBV2 and TRBJ1-2, with D unresolved. CDR1 and CDR2 from the germline V gene are SNHLY and FYNNEI. There are 14 residues in the CDR3. V lost 4 bases, J lost 7 bases, and 16 bases lay in between. The CDR3 protein is CASSVGGFVTGYTF. DNA for the CDR3: TGTGCCAGCAGTGTGGGAGGGTTCGTAACTGGCTACACCTTC. Drawing the rest from reference TRBV2 and TRBJ1-2, the complete variable domain is EPEVTQTPSHQVTQMGQEVILRCVPISNHLYFYWYRQILGQKVEFLVSFYNNEISEKSEIFDDQFSVERPDGSNFTLKIRSTKLEDSAMYFCASSVGGFVTGYTFGSGTRLTVV.

The sample holds one count of this clone. V gene TRBV5-4 combines with J gene TRBJ1-2, with 7 bases matching TRBD1. Germline V gene sequence: CDR1 SGHNT, CDR2 YYREEE (reference sequence). The CDR3 runs 15 residues. After removal of 0 bases from V and 7 bases from J, the junction contained 9 bases not matched to a gene. In DNA form, the CDR3 reads TGTGCCAGCAGCTTGGGCCCCGGGACAGTTGTTGGCTACACCTTC. Residues: CASSLGPGTVVGYTF.

The chain employs TRBV6-6 and TRBJ1-5; D might be TRBD1 (6 bases). Germline CDR1 and CDR2: MNHNY and SVGAGI (reference sequence). CDR3 length: 16 residues. V was pared by 5 bases and J by 3 bases, with 17 bases between. CDR3 sequence: CASSTRPKGDNQPQHF. CDR3 coding DNA: TGTGCCAGCAGTACTCGGCCAAAGGGGGACAATCAGCCCCAGCATTTT.